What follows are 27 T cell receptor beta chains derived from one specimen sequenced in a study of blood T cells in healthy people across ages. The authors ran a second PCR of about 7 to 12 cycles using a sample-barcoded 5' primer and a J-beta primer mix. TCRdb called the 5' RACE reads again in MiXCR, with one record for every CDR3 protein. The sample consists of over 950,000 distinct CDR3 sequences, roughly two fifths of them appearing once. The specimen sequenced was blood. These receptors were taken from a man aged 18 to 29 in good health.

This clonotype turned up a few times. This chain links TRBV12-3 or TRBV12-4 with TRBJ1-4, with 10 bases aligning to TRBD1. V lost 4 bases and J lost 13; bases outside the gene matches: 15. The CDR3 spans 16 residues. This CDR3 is CASSSRGGTGALGLFF. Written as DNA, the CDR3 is TGTGCCAGCAGTTCCCGGGGCGGGACAGGGGCCCTCGGACTGTTTTTT.

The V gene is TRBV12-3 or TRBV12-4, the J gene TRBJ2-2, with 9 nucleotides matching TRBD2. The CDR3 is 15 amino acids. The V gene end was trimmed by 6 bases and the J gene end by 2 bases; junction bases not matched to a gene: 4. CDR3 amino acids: CASSIAGANTGELFF. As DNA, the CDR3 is TGTGCCAGCAGCATAGCGGGGGCTAACACCGGGGAGCTGTTTTTT.

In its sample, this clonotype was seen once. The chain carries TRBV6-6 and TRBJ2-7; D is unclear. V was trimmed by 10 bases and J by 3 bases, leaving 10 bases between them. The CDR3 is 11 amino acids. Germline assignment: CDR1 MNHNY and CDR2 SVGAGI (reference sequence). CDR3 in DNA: TGTGCCACCCAGGACGGCTACGAGCAGTACTTC. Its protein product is CATQDGYEQYF.

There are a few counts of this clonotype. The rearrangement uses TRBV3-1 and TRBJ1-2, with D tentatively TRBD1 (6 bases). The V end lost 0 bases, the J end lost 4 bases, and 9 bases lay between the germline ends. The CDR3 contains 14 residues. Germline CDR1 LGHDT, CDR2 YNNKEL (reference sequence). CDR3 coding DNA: TGTGCCAGCAGCCAAGATGGACAGCTCTATGGCTACACCTTC. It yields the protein CASSQDGQLYGYTF.

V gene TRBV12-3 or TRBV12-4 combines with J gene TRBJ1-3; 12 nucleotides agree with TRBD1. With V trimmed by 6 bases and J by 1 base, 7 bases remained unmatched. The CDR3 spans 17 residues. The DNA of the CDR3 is TGTGCCAGCAGCTCAAGGGACAGGGGGCGGTCTGGAAACACCATATATTTT. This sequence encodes CASSSRDRGRSGNTIYF.

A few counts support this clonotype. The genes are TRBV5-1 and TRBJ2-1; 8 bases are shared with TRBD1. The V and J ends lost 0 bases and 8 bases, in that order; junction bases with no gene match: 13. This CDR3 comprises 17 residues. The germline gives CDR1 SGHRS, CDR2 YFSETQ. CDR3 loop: CASSLEEWQGAGDEQFF. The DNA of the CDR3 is TGCGCCAGCAGCTTGGAAGAGTGGCAGGGGGCAGGGGATGAGCAGTTCTTC.

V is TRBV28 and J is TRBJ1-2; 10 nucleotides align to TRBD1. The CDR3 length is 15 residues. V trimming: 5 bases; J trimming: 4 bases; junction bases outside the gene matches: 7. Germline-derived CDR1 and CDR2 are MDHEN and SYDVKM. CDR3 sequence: CASSGRGQGTYGYTF. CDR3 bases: TGTGCCAGCAGTGGCCGGGGACAGGGGACCTATGGCTACACCTTC.

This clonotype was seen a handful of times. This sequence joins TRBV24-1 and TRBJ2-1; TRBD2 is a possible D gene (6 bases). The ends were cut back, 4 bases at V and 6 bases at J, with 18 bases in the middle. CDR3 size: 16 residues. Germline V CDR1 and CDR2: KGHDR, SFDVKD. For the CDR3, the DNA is TGTGCCACCAGTGACCCCGCGACCGGGGGAGTCAATGAGCAGTTCTTC. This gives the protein CATSDPATGGVNEQFF.

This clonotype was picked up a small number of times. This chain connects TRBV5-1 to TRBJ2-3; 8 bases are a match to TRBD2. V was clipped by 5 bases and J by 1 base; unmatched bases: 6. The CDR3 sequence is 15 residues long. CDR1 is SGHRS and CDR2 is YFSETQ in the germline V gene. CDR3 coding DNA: TGCGCCAGCAGTCTCCCAGCGGGGGGCACAGATACGCAGTATTTT. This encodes CASSLPAGGTDTQYF. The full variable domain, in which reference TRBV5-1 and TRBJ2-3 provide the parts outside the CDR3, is KAGVTQTPRYLIKTRGQQVTLSCSPISGHRSVSWYQQTPGQGLQFLFEYFSETQRNKGNFPGRFSGRQFSNSRSEMNVSTLELGDSALYLCASSLPAGGTDTQYFGPGTRLTVL.

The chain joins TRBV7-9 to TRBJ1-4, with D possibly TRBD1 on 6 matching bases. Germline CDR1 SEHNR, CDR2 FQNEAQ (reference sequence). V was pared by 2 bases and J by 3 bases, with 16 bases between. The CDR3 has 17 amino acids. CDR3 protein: CASSLSGRGRSNEKLFF. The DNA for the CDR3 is TGTGCCAGCAGCTTAAGTGGCCGGGGGCGATCTAATGAAAAACTGTTTTTT. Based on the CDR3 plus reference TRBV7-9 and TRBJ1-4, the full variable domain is DTGVSQNPRHKITKRGQNVTFRCDPISEHNRLYWYRQTLGQGPEFLTYFQNEAQLEKSRLLSDRFSAERPKGSFSTLEIQRTEQGDSAMYLCASSLSGRGRSNEKLFFGSGTQLSVL.

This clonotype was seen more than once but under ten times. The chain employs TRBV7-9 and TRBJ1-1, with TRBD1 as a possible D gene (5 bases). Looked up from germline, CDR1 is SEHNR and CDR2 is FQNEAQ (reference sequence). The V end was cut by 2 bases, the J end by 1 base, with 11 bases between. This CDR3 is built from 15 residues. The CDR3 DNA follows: TGTGCCAGCAGCTTACCCACAGGTCCGAACACTGAAGCTTTCTTT. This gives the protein CASSLPTGPNTEAFF.

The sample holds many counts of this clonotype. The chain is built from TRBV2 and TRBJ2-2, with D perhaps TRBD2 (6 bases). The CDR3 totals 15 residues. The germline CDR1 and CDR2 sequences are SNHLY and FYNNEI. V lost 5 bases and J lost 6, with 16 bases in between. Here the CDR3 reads CASSKEGPPAGELFF. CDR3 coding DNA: TGTGCCAGCAGTAAGGAGGGACCCCCGGCCGGGGAGCTGTTTTTT.

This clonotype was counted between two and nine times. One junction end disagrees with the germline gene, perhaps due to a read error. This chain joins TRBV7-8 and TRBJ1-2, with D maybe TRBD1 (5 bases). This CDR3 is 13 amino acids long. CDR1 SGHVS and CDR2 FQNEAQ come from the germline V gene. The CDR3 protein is CASSVAGWDGYTF. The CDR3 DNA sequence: TGTGCCAGCAGCGTAGCAGGGTGGGATGGCTACACCTTC.

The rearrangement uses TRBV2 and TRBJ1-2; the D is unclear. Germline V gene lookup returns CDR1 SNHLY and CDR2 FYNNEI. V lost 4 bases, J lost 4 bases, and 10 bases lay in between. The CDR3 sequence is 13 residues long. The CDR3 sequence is CASSGSESYGYTF. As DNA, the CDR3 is TGTGCCAGCAGTGGGAGTGAAAGCTATGGCTACACCTTC.

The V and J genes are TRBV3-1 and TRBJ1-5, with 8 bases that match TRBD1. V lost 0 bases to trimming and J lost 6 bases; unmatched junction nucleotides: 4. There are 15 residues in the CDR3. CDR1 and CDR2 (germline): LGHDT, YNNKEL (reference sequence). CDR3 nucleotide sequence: TGTGCCAGCAGCCAAGACTGGACAGGGAGTCAGCCCCAGCATTTT. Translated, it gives CASSQDWTGSQPQHF.

CDR3 DNA: TGCAGTGCTCACAGGGACAGGGGCAATCAGCCCCAGCATTTT. It codes for CSAHRDRGNQPQHF. This sequence joins TRBV20-1 and TRBJ1-5; the match to TRBD1 covers 9 bases. CDR1 DFQATT and CDR2 SNEGSKA come from the germline V gene (reference sequence). J gave up 2 bases and V 5 bases, and 4 bases lay outside the gene matches. The CDR3 is made up of 14 amino acids.

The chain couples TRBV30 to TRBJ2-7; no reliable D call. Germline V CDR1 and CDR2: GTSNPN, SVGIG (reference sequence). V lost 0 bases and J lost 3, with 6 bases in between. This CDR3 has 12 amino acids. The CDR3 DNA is TGTGCCTGGAGTGTACTCAGCTACGAGCAGTACTTC. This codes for CAWSVLSYEQYF.

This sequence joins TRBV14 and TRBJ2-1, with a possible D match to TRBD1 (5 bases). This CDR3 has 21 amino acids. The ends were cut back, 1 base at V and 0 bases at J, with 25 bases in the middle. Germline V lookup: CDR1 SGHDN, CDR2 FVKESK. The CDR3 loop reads CASSQAEGVLKNGSSYNEQFF. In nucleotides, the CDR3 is TGTGCCAGCAGCCAAGCAGAAGGGGTTCTGAAGAACGGAAGCTCCTACAATGAGCAGTTCTTC.

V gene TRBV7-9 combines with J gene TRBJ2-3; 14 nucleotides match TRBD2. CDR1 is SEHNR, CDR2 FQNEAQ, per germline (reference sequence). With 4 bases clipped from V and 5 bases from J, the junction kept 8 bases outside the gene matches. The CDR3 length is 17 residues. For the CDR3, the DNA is TGTGCCAGCAGCTATGGGACTAGCGGGGGCCGGGGAGATACGCAGTATTTT. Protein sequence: CASSYGTSGGRGDTQYF.

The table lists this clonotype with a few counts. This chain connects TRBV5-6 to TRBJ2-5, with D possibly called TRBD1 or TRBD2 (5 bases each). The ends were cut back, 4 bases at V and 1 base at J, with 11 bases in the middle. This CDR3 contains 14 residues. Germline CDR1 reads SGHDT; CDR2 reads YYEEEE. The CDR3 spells CASSRWGRQETQYF. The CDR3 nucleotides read TGTGCCAGCAGCCGGTGGGGACGCCAAGAGACCCAGTACTTC.

CDR3 loop: CASSAGMYTEAFF. CDR3 DNA: TGTGCCAGCAGCGCAGGTATGTACACTGAAGCTTTCTTT. J is TRBJ1-1 and V is TRBV7-2; no clear D. In germline, CDR1 is SGHTA, CDR2 FQGNSA. The CDR3 has 13 amino acids. The germline V and J ends were trimmed by 5 bases and 3 bases, with 10 bases remaining between them.

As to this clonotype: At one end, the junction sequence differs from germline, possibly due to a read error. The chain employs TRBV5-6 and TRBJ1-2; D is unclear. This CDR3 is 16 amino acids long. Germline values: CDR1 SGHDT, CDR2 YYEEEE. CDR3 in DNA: TGTGCCGGCAGCTTGTATTGGCAGCAGACTAACTATGGCTACACCTTC. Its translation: CAGSLYWQQTNYGYTF.

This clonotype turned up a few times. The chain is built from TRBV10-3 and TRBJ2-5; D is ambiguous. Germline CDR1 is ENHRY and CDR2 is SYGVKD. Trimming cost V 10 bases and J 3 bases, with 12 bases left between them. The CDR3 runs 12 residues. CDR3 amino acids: CATTSTEETQYF. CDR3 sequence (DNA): TGTGCCACCACTTCCACCGAAGAGACCCAGTACTTC.

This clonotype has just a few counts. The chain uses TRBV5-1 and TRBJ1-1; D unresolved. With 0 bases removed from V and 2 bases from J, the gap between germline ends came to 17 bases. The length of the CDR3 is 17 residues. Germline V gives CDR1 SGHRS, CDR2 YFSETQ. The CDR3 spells CASSLGSWARVNTEAFF. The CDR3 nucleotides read TGCGCCAGCAGCTTGGGATCGTGGGCCCGGGTTAACACTGAAGCTTTCTTT.

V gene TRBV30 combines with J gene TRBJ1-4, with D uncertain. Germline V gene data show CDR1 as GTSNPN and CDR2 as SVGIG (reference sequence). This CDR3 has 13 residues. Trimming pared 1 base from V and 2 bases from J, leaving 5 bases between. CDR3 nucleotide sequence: TGTGCCTGGAGTGGTGGCACTAATGAAAAACTGTTTTTT. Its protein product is CAWSGGTNEKLFF.

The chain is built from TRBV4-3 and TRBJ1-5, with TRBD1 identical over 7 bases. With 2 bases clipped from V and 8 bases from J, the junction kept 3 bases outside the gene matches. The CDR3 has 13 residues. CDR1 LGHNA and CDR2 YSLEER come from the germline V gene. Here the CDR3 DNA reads TGCGCCAGCAGCCAAAATACAGGGGAGCCCCAGCATTTT. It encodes CASSQNTGEPQHF.

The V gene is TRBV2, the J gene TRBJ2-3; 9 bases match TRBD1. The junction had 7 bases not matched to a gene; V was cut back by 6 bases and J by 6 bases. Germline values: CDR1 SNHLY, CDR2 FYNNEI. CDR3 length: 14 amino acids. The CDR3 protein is CASRGTGTMDTQYF. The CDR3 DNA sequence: TGTGCCAGCAGGGGGACAGGGACGATGGATACGCAGTATTTT. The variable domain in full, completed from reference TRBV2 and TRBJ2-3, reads EPEVTQTPSHQVTQMGQEVILRCVPISNHLYFYWYRQILGQKVEFLVSFYNNEISEKSEIFDDQFSVERPDGSNFTLKIRSTKLEDSAMYFCASRGTGTMDTQYFGPGTRLTVL.